What follows is one T cell receptor (beta chain) and its context. Unmatched junction bases numbered 9, after V lost 2 bases and J lost 3 bases. Per the germline V gene, CDR1 is MDHEN and CDR2 is SYDVKM. The CDR3 totals 16 residues. This sample was taken from a study of cytomegalovirus exposure and HLA in healthy donors. Use of 60 Vbeta and 13 Jbeta primers characterized the PCR. Produced via immunoSEQ multiplex PCR; TCRdb's table is partial and in-frame only. The data show roughly 180,000 clones, 78% seen once. This clonotype originated in a female donor in good health and CMV-seronegative. Sequencing was carried out using PBMCs. The chain couples TRBV28 to TRBJ2-7; 8 positions match TRBD2. The CDR3 region has the DNA TGTGCCAGCAGTTTAACGGCTAGCGGGTCCTACTACGAGCAGTACTTC. It yields the protein CASSLTASGSYYEQYF. Filled out from reference TRBV28 and TRBJ2-7, the complete variable domain reads DVKVTQSSRYLVKRTGEKVFLECVQDMDHENMFWYRQDPGLGLRLIYFSYDVKMKEKGDIPEGYSVSREKKERFSLILESASTNQTSMYLCASSLTASGSYYEQYFGPGTRLTVT.